What follows are 2 T cell receptor beta chains derived from one specimen sequenced in a study of T cell repertoires in cytomegalovirus infection. Each CDR3 protein is one row after TCRdb ran MiXCR on the reads. Of about 110,000 distinct CDR3 sequences in the sample, about 28% are singletons; the top ten hold roughly 81%. Their recognized antigens are unknown. This specimen was CD8+ T cells from cultured PBMCs, taken from culture after CMV antigen stimulation. These receptors all come from a human donor in good health (CMV status not recorded). Some clones in this sample may be carry-over from other donors' samples.

This clonotype was counted at least ten times. The genes are TRBV5-4 and TRBJ2-1; D remains ambiguous. CDR3 length: 13 residues. Trimming removed 8 bases at V and 0 bases at J, with 9 bases between. Germline V lookup: CDR1 SGHNT, CDR2 YYREEE (reference sequence). CDR3: CASYSSSYNEQFF. The CDR3 nucleotides are TGTGCCAGTTACAGTAGCTCCTACAATGAGCAGTTCTTC.

The chain recombines TRBV28 with TRBJ2-5, with TRBD2 matching 10 bases. In germline, CDR1 is MDHEN, CDR2 SYDVKM. Trimming removed 3 bases from V and 3 bases from J; junction bases left unmatched: 13. This CDR3 region has 18 residues. Here the CDR3 DNA reads TGTGCCAGCAGTTTCAGTATGGTAGCGGGGGGTAACAAAGAGACCCAGTACTTC. Amino acids: CASSFSMVAGGNKETQYF.